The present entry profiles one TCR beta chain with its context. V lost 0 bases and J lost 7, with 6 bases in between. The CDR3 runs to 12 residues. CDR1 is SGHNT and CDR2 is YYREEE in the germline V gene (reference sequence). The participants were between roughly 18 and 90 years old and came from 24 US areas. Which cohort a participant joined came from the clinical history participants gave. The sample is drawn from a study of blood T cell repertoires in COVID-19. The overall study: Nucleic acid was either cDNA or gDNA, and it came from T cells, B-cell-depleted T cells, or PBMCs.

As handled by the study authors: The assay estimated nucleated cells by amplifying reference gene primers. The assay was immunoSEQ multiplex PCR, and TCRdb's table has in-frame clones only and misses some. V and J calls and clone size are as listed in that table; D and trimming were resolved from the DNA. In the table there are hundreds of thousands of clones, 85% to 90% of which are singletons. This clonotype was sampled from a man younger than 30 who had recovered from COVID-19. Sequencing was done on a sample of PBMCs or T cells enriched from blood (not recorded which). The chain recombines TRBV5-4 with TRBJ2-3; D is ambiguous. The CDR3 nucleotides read TGTGCCAGCAGCTTGGACCTATATACGCAGTATTTT. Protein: CASSLDLYTQYF.